This TCR beta chain was obtained from a study of lymphopenia after photon versus proton radiotherapy. This CDR3 comprises 17 residues. Germline V CDR1 and CDR2: LNHDA, SQIVND (reference sequence). V lost 3 bases to trimming and J lost 8 bases; unmatched junction nucleotides: 14. Produced via immunoSEQ multiplex PCR; TCRdb's table is partial and in-frame only. Altogether about 50,000 clones are present, roughly 90% being singletons, with the ten largest covering about a sixth. Specimen: peripheral blood, collected from a patient treated with photon-based radiotherapy. This clonotype was obtained from a woman in her forties with cholangiocarcinoma. V and J are TRBV19 and TRBJ2-1, with 9 bases aligning to TRBD2. CDR3 sequence (DNA): TGTGCCAGTAGTATCTGGTCTAGCGGGGTAGGAGGGGATGAGCAGTTCTTC. Translation gives CASSIWSSGVGGDEQFF.